This T cell receptor beta chain was observed in a study of blood T cell repertoires in COVID-19. Study-level background: Samples of COVID-19 (acute and convalescent) were obtained from the United States, Italy and Spain. The cDNA or gDNA used as material had been derived from T cells, B-cell-depleted T cells, or PBMCs.

As handled by the study authors: Amplification of reference gene primers was used by the study to estimate nucleated cell counts. The repertoire was sequenced with immunoSEQ multiplex PCR; TCRdb's copy has only in-frame clones and lacks some. The DNA was the basis for D and trimming; V, J and clone size are from that table. The repertoire has roughly 140,000 clones, approximately 84% of them found once; the top ten carry just under 2%. The sample taken for sequencing was peripheral blood. This clonotype was obtained from a woman aged 55-69 years with acute or convalescent COVID-19.

CDR3 loop: CASSESGTTKETQYF. The DNA for the CDR3 is TGTGCCAGCAGTGAATCCGGGACTACCAAAGAGACCCAGTACTTC. This chain links TRBV25-1 with TRBJ2-5; 7 nucleotides line up with TRBD2. Looked up from germline, CDR1 is MGHDK and CDR2 is SYGVNS. V dropped 1 base and J dropped 3; count of bases not matched to a gene: 5. The CDR3 loop spans 15 amino acids.